Here is one T cell receptor beta chain with its context. The sample holds other DNA sequences that translate to the same CDR3. With V trimmed by 3 bases and J by 4 bases, 3 bases remained unmatched. CDR1 and CDR2 from the germline V gene are KGHSH and LQKENI. The CDR3 contains 15 residues. These data originate in a study of shared clonotypes between healthy human individuals. Study background: Two women and a few men aged 18 to 49 made up the donors.

Sequencing was performed with immunoSEQ multiplex PCR; in TCRdb, only in-frame clones are kept and a portion is missing. This sample yields roughly 2.4 million clones, of which approximately 96% are seen a single time; roughly 0.13% belongs to the top ten. The TCR comes from a man aged 18 to 29 in good health. The chain has TRBV18 and TRBJ2-1; 10 bases fit TRBD1. The sample was naive CD4+ T cells sorted from blood. Subset meaning: CD45RA+ positively selected. CDR3 amino acids: CASSPGTGVYNEQFF. As DNA, the CDR3 is TGTGCCAGCTCACCCGGGACAGGGGTTTACAATGAGCAGTTCTTC.